What follows describes a single T cell receptor (beta chain). Antigen specificity is unknown. The data belong to a study of blood T cells in healthy people across ages. Points from the study as a whole: Estimates of total diversity, which came from one million sequenced T cells, were considered to be underestimates.

Approximately 10 milliliters was the volume of peripheral blood drawn from each donor. Trimming removed 2 bases from V and 2 bases from J; junction bases left unmatched: 4. CDR3 length equals 15 residues. Germline CDR1 reads SGHDT; CDR2 reads YYEEEE. Alongside a J-beta primer mix, a sample-barcoded 5' primer served in a second PCR lasting about 6 to 12 cycles. TCRdb re-called the 5' RACE reads through MiXCR, storing one row per CDR3 protein. The data show more than 1.4 million distinct CDR3 sequences, approximately 42% seen once. The sequenced sample consisted of blood. The V gene is TRBV5-6, the J gene TRBJ2-1, with TRBD1 matching 7 bases. This sequence was found in a woman aged 18-35 years in good health. CDR3 sequence: CASSFFGQAYNEQFF. CDR3 DNA: TGTGCCAGCAGCTTCTTCGGACAGGCCTACAATGAGCAGTTCTTC.